The 27 T cell receptor beta chains in this list originate from one sample, sequenced in a study of cytomegalovirus exposure and HLA in healthy donors. Use of 60 Vbeta and 13 Jbeta primers characterized the PCR. Sequencing was performed with immunoSEQ multiplex PCR; in TCRdb, only in-frame clones are kept and a portion is missing. Of 150,000 to 200,000 clones listed, about 80% are singletons. Material: PBMCs. These receptors were taken from a man aged 50-60 years in good health and CMV-seropositive.

This chain uses TRBV28 with TRBJ2-1; 11 bases match TRBD2. This CDR3 comprises 17 residues. CDR1 is MDHEN, CDR2 SYDVKM, per germline. Germline trimming cut 3 bases from V and 3 bases from J; bases unmatched to any gene: 7. The DNA for the CDR3 is TGTGCCAGCAGTTTCTCCCACCTAGCGGGGGGCTACAATGAGCAGTTCTTC. Translating it yields CASSFSHLAGGYNEQFF.

The chain joins TRBV6-5 to TRBJ1-5, with 10 bases identical to TRBD1. There are 16 residues in the CDR3. CDR1 MNHEY and CDR2 SVGAGI come from the germline V gene. V lost 4 bases to trimming and J lost 6 bases; unmatched junction nucleotides: 9. The CDR3 DNA is TGTGCCAGCAGTTCCACCGGGACAGGGGACGGTCAGCCCCAGCATTTT. Translation gives CASSSTGTGDGQPQHF.

The V call is TRBV6-1, the J call TRBJ2-4; 7 positions agree with TRBD1. Germline lookup yields CDR1 MNHNS and CDR2 SASEGT. The ends lost 8 bases at V and 3 bases at J; junction bases unmatched: 7. The CDR3 is 14 amino acids. The CDR3 DNA reads TGTGCCAGCTTAAGCCGGGACAGCAAAAACATTCAGTACTTC. This sequence encodes CASLSRDSKNIQYF.

By share, this clone counts as medium-sized. The chain employs TRBV4-1 and TRBJ1-1, with a tentative D call TRBD1 (6 bases). Trimming cost V 0 bases and J 3 bases, with 23 bases left between them. CDR3 length equals 19 residues. The germline gives CDR1 MGHRA, CDR2 YSYEKL. CDR3 in amino acids: CASSQDHRGGGRRDTEAFF. CDR3 in DNA: TGCGCCAGCAGCCAAGATCACCGGGGAGGGGGGCGGAGGGACACTGAAGCTTTCTTT.

The sample holds a few counts of this clone. The chain combines TRBV6-6 with TRBJ2-3; D is undetermined. This CDR3 is 11 amino acids long. The germline V and J ends were trimmed by 3 bases and 6 bases, with 4 bases remaining between them. Germline CDR1 MNHNY, CDR2 SVGAGI (reference sequence). This chain's CDR3 is CASSYQDTQYF. CDR3 nucleotides: TGTGCCAGCAGTTATCAGGATACGCAGTATTTT.

This sequence joins TRBV29-1 and TRBJ2-5; D is perhaps TRBD2 (7 bases). The assigned J gene may be wrong: the sequence end matches TRBJ2-7 better. The CDR3 loop spans 15 amino acids. Germline values: CDR1 SQVTM, CDR2 ANQGSEA. The CDR3 bases are TGCAGCGTTGATTATTCGTCGGGGGGCGTTGGCGAGCAGTACTTC. Translating gives CSVDYSSGGVGEQYF.

The CDR3 reads CASSLGRNQPQHF. The CDR3 nucleotides are TGTGCCAGCAGCTTGGGCAGAAATCAGCCCCAGCATTTT. The chain uses TRBV7-9 and TRBJ1-5; D unresolved. Germline V gene lookup returns CDR1 SEHNR and CDR2 FQNEAQ (reference sequence). The CDR3 contains 13 residues. V gave up 3 bases and J gave up 4 bases, with 7 bases separating them.

In its sample, this clone was seen a few times. The CDR3 reads CASSSPPQGSNTGELFF. The DNA of the CDR3 is TGTGCCAGCAGCTCCCCCCCCCAGGGATCGAACACCGGGGAGCTGTTTTTT. V and J are TRBV5-4 and TRBJ2-2; perhaps TRBD1 as D (5 bases). CDR3 length: 17 amino acids. Between the trimmed V and J ends, which lost 3 bases and 0 bases, there was a span of 15 bases. Germline V gene lookup returns CDR1 SGHNT and CDR2 YYREEE (reference sequence).

V is TRBV2 and J is TRBJ2-5; weak D call: TRBD2 (5 bases). The CDR3 is made up of 16 amino acids. Trimming pared 6 bases from V and 1 base from J, leaving 18 bases between. Germline CDR1 is SNHLY and CDR2 is FYNNEI. CDR3: CASRTQGGRLQETQYF. CDR3 in DNA: TGTGCCAGCAGGACCCAAGGAGGAAGACTCCAAGAGACCCAGTACTTC. The full variable domain, its missing parts supplied by reference TRBV2 and TRBJ2-5, is EPEVTQTPSHQVTQMGQEVILRCVPISNHLYFYWYRQILGQKVEFLVSFYNNEISEKSEIFDDQFSVERPDGSNFTLKIRSTKLEDSAMYFCASRTQGGRLQETQYFGPGTRLLVL.

V is TRBV27 and J is TRBJ1-6; D might be TRBD1 (5 bases). The V and J ends lost 3 bases and 0 bases respectively, with 9 bases between them. CDR1 is MNHEY, CDR2 SMNVEV, per germline (reference sequence). The CDR3 length is 16 residues. The CDR3 here is CASSLDTSSYNSPLHF. CDR3 nucleotides: TGTGCCAGCAGTTTGGACACGAGCTCCTATAATTCACCCCTCCACTTT.

This sequence joins TRBV6-6 and TRBJ2-1, with 10 bases that match TRBD1. The V segment lost 1 base and the J segment 5 bases; nucleotides outside the gene matches: 2. CDR3 size: 15 residues. Germline CDR1 is MNHNY and CDR2 is SVGAGI (reference sequence). The CDR3 DNA is TGTGCCAGCAGTTACTGGGACAGGGGAAACAATGAGCAGTTCTTC. The encoded protein is CASSYWDRGNNEQFF.

The chain links TRBV18 to TRBJ1-2; a weak D match, TRBD1 (5 bases). CDR1 is KGHSH, CDR2 LQKENI, per germline. The CDR3 is 14 residues long. V lost 0 bases and J lost 4, with 9 bases in between. CDR3 protein: CASSPPGVGYGYTF. CDR3 coding DNA: TGTGCCAGCTCACCACCAGGGGTAGGCTATGGCTACACCTTC.

The genes are TRBV6-1 and TRBJ2-1; 9 bases are a match to TRBD1. This CDR3 contains 15 residues. With V trimmed by 4 bases and J by 7 bases, 8 bases remained unmatched. Germline lookup yields CDR1 MNHNS and CDR2 SASEGT. CDR3 bases: TGTGCCAGCAGTGGGACCGGGACAGGGAGGAATGAGCAGTTCTTC. Its protein is CASSGTGTGRNEQFF.

The gene calls are TRBV5-4 and TRBJ2-5; 9 positions match TRBD1. Germline values: CDR1 SGHNT, CDR2 YYREEE (reference sequence). CDR3 length: 14 amino acids. V lost 6 bases and J lost 1; bases outside the gene matches: 4. CDR3 nucleotides: TGTGCCAGCAAGACAGGGGGGATCCAAGAGACCCAGTACTTC. This translates into CASKTGGIQETQYF.

The CDR3 spells CASSRRTDPRLGEQYF. The CDR3 DNA reads as TGTGCCAGCAGCCGGCGGACAGATCCCCGTCTGGGGGAGCAGTACTTC. The chain couples TRBV5-6 to TRBJ2-7; D possibly corresponds to TRBD1 (6 bases). Trimming removed 4 bases at V and 7 bases at J, with 24 bases between. CDR1 and CDR2 (germline): SGHDT, YYEEEE. The CDR3 sequence is 16 residues long. The full variable domain, with the rest looked up from reference TRBV5-6 and TRBJ2-7, is DAGVTQSPTHLIKTRGQQVTLRCSPKSGHDTVSWYQQALGQGPQFIFQYYEEEERQRGNFPDRFSGHQFPNYSSELNVNALLLGDSALYLCASSRRTDPRLGEQYFGPGTRLTVT.

This clone was seen just once. The germline gene is not matched at one end of the junction; a read error may be the cause. The chain couples TRBV11-1 to TRBJ2-7, with 9 bases aligning to TRBD1. Germline V gene sequence: CDR1 SGHAT, CDR2 FQDESV (reference sequence). The length of the CDR3 is 15 residues. This CDR3 is CASSSGQGSSHEQYF. CDR3 coding DNA: TGTGCCAGCAGCTCCGGACAGGGGTCCTCCCACGAGCAGTACTTC.

The rearrangement joins TRBV2 to TRBJ1-2, with a weak D call TRBD1 (6 bases). The CDR3 is 12 residues long. Germline lookup yields CDR1 SNHLY and CDR2 FYNNEI. Trimming took 4 bases from V and 4 from J, leaving 7 bases between them. The CDR3 is CASSGTAYGYTF. The CDR3 nucleotides read TGTGCCAGCAGTGGGACAGCCTATGGCTACACCTTC. Combining the CDR3 with reference TRBV2 and TRBJ1-2 gives the whole variable domain EPEVTQTPSHQVTQMGQEVILRCVPISNHLYFYWYRQILGQKVEFLVSFYNNEISEKSEIFDDQFSVERPDGSNFTLKIRSTKLEDSAMYFCASSGTAYGYTFGSGTRLTVV.

The chain recombines TRBV11-2 with TRBJ2-7, with a tentative D call TRBD2 (6 bases). The CDR3 has 15 residues. Per the germline V gene, CDR1 is SGHAT and CDR2 is FQNNGV. The ends were cut back, 3 bases at V and 2 bases at J, with 14 bases in the middle. The CDR3 DNA follows: TGTGCCAGCAGCTTCGGCGGGGCCCCCACCTACGAGCAGTACGTC. It codes for CASSFGGAPTYEQYV.

The chain joins TRBV5-1 to TRBJ1-5; 12 bases line up with TRBD1. Germline lookup yields CDR1 SGHRS and CDR2 YFSETQ. Trimming took 4 bases from V and 6 from J; bases not matched to a gene: 5. The CDR3 covers 15 residues. The CDR3 sequence: CASSEGTGGPQPQHF. In DNA form, the CDR3 reads TGCGCCAGCAGCGAAGGGACAGGGGGCCCTCAGCCCCAGCATTTT.

The chain couples TRBV13 to TRBJ2-1, with 9 positions matching TRBD2. The J segment lost 15 bases and the V segment lost 2 bases, leaving 5 bases of the junction unmatched. The CDR3 extends over 12 amino acids. Germline V CDR1 and CDR2: PRHDT, FYEKMQ (reference sequence). The CDR3, as DNA: TGTGCCAGCAGCTTACAGCGGGGGGAGGTGTTCTTC. Protein product: CASSLQRGEVFF. The complete variable domain, with remaining parts taken from reference TRBV13 and TRBJ2-1, reads AAGVIQSPRHLIKEKRETATLKCYPIPRHDTVYWYQQGPGQDPQFLISFYEKMQSDKGSIPDRFSAQQFSDYHSELNMSSLELGDSALYFCASSLQRGEVFFGPGTRLTVL.

This chain connects TRBV27 to TRBJ2-5; the match to TRBD2 covers 12 bases. CDR3 length equals 13 residues. Per germline, CDR1 MNHEY and CDR2 SMNVEV (reference sequence). V was pared by 6 bases and J by 8 bases, with 4 bases of the junction left unmatched. This CDR3 reads CASRTSGGPTQYF. In DNA, the CDR3 is TGTGCCAGCAGAACTAGCGGGGGGCCTACCCAGTACTTC.

The chain uses TRBV10-3 and TRBJ1-5; 8 bases line up with TRBD1. Looked up from germline, CDR1 is ENHRY and CDR2 is SYGVKD. CDR3 length: 16 amino acids. V shed 3 bases and J 2 bases; nucleotides not matched to a gene: 6. The CDR3 DNA reads TGTGCCATCAGTGACAGGGGGCGCGGTGGCAATCAGCCCCAGCATTTT. Its protein product is CAISDRGRGGNQPQHF.

The chain joins TRBV6-5 to TRBJ1-5; 9 nucleotides line up with TRBD1. Germline CDR1 is MNHEY and CDR2 is SVGAGI. The CDR3 spans 13 residues. V lost 6 bases and J lost 7; bases outside the gene matches: 4. The CDR3 spells CASRTGGGQPQHF. In DNA, the CDR3 is TGTGCCAGCAGAACAGGGGGCGGCCAGCCCCAGCATTTT.

The chain uses TRBV6-5 and TRBJ2-7, with TRBD1 identical over 10 bases. The CDR3 sequence is 13 residues long. CDR1 MNHEY and CDR2 SVGAGI come from the germline V gene. V gave up 6 bases and J gave up 4 bases; unmatched junction bases: 3. The CDR3 sequence is CASRDRGGYEQYF. The CDR3 DNA reads TGTGCCAGCAGGGACAGGGGGGGATACGAGCAGTACTTC.

This CDR3 reads CASSLDGGAGNYGYTF. As DNA, the CDR3 is TGTGCCAGCAGCTTGGACGGGGGGGCAGGGAACTATGGCTACACCTTC. This chain links TRBV5-4 with TRBJ1-2, with D perhaps matching TRBD1 (6 bases). The germline V gene encodes CDR1 SGHNT and CDR2 YYREEE (reference sequence). Trimming removed 0 bases from V and 2 bases from J, with 14 bases in between. The length of the CDR3 is 16 residues. Together with reference TRBV5-4 and TRBJ1-2, the CDR3 gives the full variable domain: ETGVTQSPTHLIKTRGQQVTLRCSSQSGHNTVSWYQQALGQGPQFIFQYYREEENGRGNFPPRFSGLQFPNYSSELNVNALELDDSALYLCASSLDGGAGNYGYTFGSGTRLTVV.

V gene TRBV29-1 combines with J gene TRBJ2-5; D gene unclear. This CDR3 contains 10 residues. Looked up from germline, CDR1 is SQVTM and CDR2 is ANQGSEA. The V end lost 8 bases, the J end lost 5 bases, and 9 bases lay between the germline ends. This chain's CDR3 is CSTSRETQYF. The DNA of the CDR3 is TGCAGCACCTCGAGGGAGACCCAGTACTTC.

This chain connects TRBV11-2 to TRBJ2-7; D is possibly TRBD1 (6 bases). The CDR3 is 14 amino acids. The V gene's germline CDR1 is SGHAT and CDR2 FQNNGV. The V and J ends lost 5 bases and 3 bases respectively, with 14 bases between them. The CDR3 DNA reads TGTGCCAGCAGCAGCGAGGGGGATTACTACGAGCAGTACTTC. The encoded protein is CASSSEGDYYEQYF.